One sample yielded the 21 T cell receptor beta chains listed below, sequenced in a study of cytomegalovirus exposure and HLA in healthy donors. PCR primers comprised 60 Vbeta and 13 Jbeta primers. Repertoires were generated with immunoSEQ multiplex PCR, while TCRdb's copy carries only in-frame clones and drops some. The sample yields about 130,000 clones, around four fifths seen once. Input material: PBMCs. These receptor sequences come from a woman aged 40 to 49 in good health and CMV-seronegative.

This clone was recorded once. The V gene is TRBV12-5, the J gene TRBJ1-2; D not certain. V was cut by 2 bases and J by 8 bases, with 18 bases left in between. Germline V gene lookup returns CDR1 LGHNT and CDR2 FRNRAP. This CDR3 comprises 15 residues. CDR3 protein: CASGLSRLSLGGYTF. CDR3 bases: TGTGCTAGTGGTTTGTCCCGACTCTCCCTCGGGGGCTACACCTTC.

The V call is TRBV7-9, the J call TRBJ2-7; possibly TRBD2 for D (5 bases). V lost 3 bases and J lost 2, with 14 bases in between. The CDR3 runs to 15 residues. Looked up from germline, CDR1 is SEHNR and CDR2 is FQNEAQ (reference sequence). The CDR3 spells CASSFPGSRTYEQYF. CDR3 sequence (DNA): TGTGCCAGCAGCTTCCCGGGGTCAAGGACCTACGAGCAGTACTTC.

The chain links TRBV18 to TRBJ2-1; tentatively, D is TRBD1 (6 bases). This CDR3 is built from 16 residues. Trimming pared 3 bases from V and 4 bases from J, leaving 16 bases between. Germline assignment: CDR1 KGHSH and CDR2 LQKENI. Here the CDR3 reads CASSPYSAGQYNEQFF. DNA of the CDR3: TGTGCCAGCTCACCCTACTCAGCCGGACAGTACAATGAGCAGTTCTTC.

Here the CDR3 DNA reads TGTGCCAGCAGCGTGAGAGGGGGAACGACGAATTCACCCCTCCACTTT. Protein: CASSVRGGTTNSPLHF. The chain is built from TRBV9 and TRBJ1-6; TRBD1 might be the D (6 bases). Germline CDR1 reads SGDLS; CDR2 reads YYNGEE. Trimming removed 2 bases from V and 7 bases from J, with 16 bases in between. This CDR3 is 16 amino acids long.

For this clone: At one end the junction does not follow the germline gene, possibly because of a read error. The DNA of the CDR3 is TGCGCCAGCAGCCAAGACTCCGGGCGGGAAAGACTGTTTTTT. Translating it yields CASSQDSGRERLFF. V usage is TRBV4-1 and J usage is TRBJ1-4; D not resolved. CDR1 and CDR2 from the germline V gene are MGHRA and YSYEKL. This CDR3 has 14 amino acids.

V gene TRBV19 combines with J gene TRBJ2-7, with D unclear. The ends were cut back, 5 bases at V and 2 bases at J, with 19 bases in the middle. Germline loops: CDR1 LNHDA, CDR2 SQIVND (reference sequence). The length of the CDR3 is 16 residues. CDR3 sequence: CASSRHSIPPTYEQYF. CDR3 DNA sequence: TGTGCCAGTAGTCGTCACAGCATCCCTCCTACCTACGAGCAGTACTTC.

In this sample, this clone turned up a few times. The rearrangement uses TRBV6-4 and TRBJ2-3; a possible D gene is TRBD1 (5 bases). V dropped 3 bases and J dropped 4 bases, with 11 bases sitting between them. Looked up from germline, CDR1 is MRHNA and CDR2 is SNTAGT. CDR3 length: 14 amino acids. This chain's CDR3 is CASSEQGRADTQYF. CDR3 DNA: TGTGCCAGCAGTGAGCAGGGTCGGGCAGATACGCAGTATTTT.

The chain joins TRBV10-3 to TRBJ2-5, with D unclear. The CDR3 is 13 amino acids. Trimming shortened V by 3 bases and J by 3 bases, and 8 bases separated the two germline ends. Germline V gene sequence: CDR1 ENHRY, CDR2 SYGVKD. Here the CDR3 reads CAISEANKETQYF. DNA of the CDR3: TGTGCCATCAGTGAAGCGAACAAAGAGACCCAGTACTTC.

The rearrangement joins TRBV5-6 to TRBJ1-5, with 7 bases fitting TRBD1. This CDR3 spans 18 amino acids. Germline CDR1 and CDR2: SGHDT and YYEEEE. The ends lost 5 bases at V and 4 bases at J; junction bases unmatched: 18. The CDR3 spells CASSQRGRMTNRNQPQHF. The DNA of the CDR3 is TGTGCCAGCAGTCAAAGGGGGCGGATGACGAACCGAAATCAGCCCCAGCATTTT.

This chain uses TRBV5-4 with TRBJ1-1, with unresolved D. The CDR3 is made up of 16 amino acids. CDR1 SGHNT and CDR2 YYREEE come from the germline V gene (reference sequence). Trimming cost V 6 bases and J 1 base, with 19 bases left between them. In nucleotides, the CDR3 is TGTGCCAGCATCGGAGGTGGGTCGCCAAAGAACACTGAAGCTTTCTTT. Amino acids: CASIGGGSPKNTEAFF.

This clone came up a few times. The CDR3 region is CASRSVEGLSRNCYEQYF. The CDR3 DNA follows: TGCGCCAGCAGAAGTGTTGAGGGCCTCTCTAGAAATTGCTACGAGCAGTACTTC. V and J are TRBV5-1 and TRBJ2-7; perhaps TRBD2 as D (5 bases). The ends were cut back, 5 bases at V and 3 bases at J, with 27 bases in the middle. CDR1 is SGHRS, CDR2 YFSETQ, per germline. CDR3 size: 18 residues.

The gene calls are TRBV9 and TRBJ1-1; no definite D call. Germline V gives CDR1 SGDLS, CDR2 YYNGEE. The CDR3 spans 15 residues. V was clipped by 0 bases and J by 1 base, with 10 bases between them. The CDR3 region is CASSVGTVGNTEAFF. In DNA, the CDR3 is TGTGCCAGCAGCGTAGGAACAGTAGGGAACACTGAAGCTTTCTTT.

The chain carries TRBV19 and TRBJ1-5, with D hard to call. Germline lookup yields CDR1 LNHDA and CDR2 SQIVND (reference sequence). Trimming pared 0 bases from V and 1 base from J, leaving 7 bases between. The CDR3 is 15 amino acids. CDR3 bases: TGTGCCAGTAGTATAGATCTATACAGCAATCAGCCCCAGCATTTT. As protein: CASSIDLYSNQPQHF.

This clone appeared a single time. J is TRBJ1-2 and V is TRBV5-1, with D possibly being TRBD1 (6 bases). The V end was cut by 0 bases, the J end by 13 bases, with 16 bases between. Germline values: CDR1 SGHRS, CDR2 YFSETQ. CDR3 size: 13 residues. CDR3 amino acids: CASSLEARGWGTF. The CDR3 DNA sequence: TGCGCCAGCAGCTTGGAGGCCAGGGGCTGGGGCACCTTC.

This sequence joins TRBV9 and TRBJ2-7; possible D gene TRBD1, 5 bases. Germline CDR1 SGDLS, CDR2 YYNGEE. V lost 5 bases and J 3 bases, leaving 12 bases between the germline ends. This CDR3 has 13 residues. CDR3 coding DNA: TGTGCCAGCAGTCTAAGGCAGGGCTACGAGCAGTACTTC. This gives the protein CASSLRQGYEQYF.

This chain uses TRBV5-4 with TRBJ2-7, with 9 bases aligning to TRBD1. The CDR3 covers 15 residues. V dropped 4 bases and J dropped 7; count of bases not matched to a gene: 12. The germline V gene encodes CDR1 SGHNT and CDR2 YYREEE (reference sequence). In nucleotides, the CDR3 is TGTGCCAGCAGCACGCCGGGACAGGGATCTCGAGAGCAGTACTTC. This translates into CASSTPGQGSREQYF.

The sample holds one count of this clone. The DNA for the CDR3 is TGTGCCAGCAGTTACTCCCCGGGACCGACAGGGTACGAGCAGTACTTC. Protein product: CASSYSPGPTGYEQYF. This sequence joins TRBV6-6 and TRBJ2-7, with 7 bases matching TRBD1. Germline CDR1 reads MNHNY; CDR2 reads SVGAGI (reference sequence). The junction had 9 bases not matched to a gene; V was cut back by 0 bases and J by 4 bases. This CDR3 is 16 amino acids long.

The V gene is TRBV28, the J gene TRBJ2-7, with 8 nucleotides matching TRBD1. There are 16 residues in the CDR3. Per the germline V gene, CDR1 is MDHEN and CDR2 is SYDVKM. J gave up 0 bases and V 4 bases, and 8 bases lay outside the gene matches. The CDR3 loop is CASSSHGQGISYEQYF. The CDR3 nucleotides are TGTGCCAGCAGTTCCCACGGACAGGGAATCTCCTACGAGCAGTACTTC.

The chain links TRBV5-1 to TRBJ2-5; the match to TRBD1 covers 8 bases. CDR1 and CDR2 from the germline V gene are SGHRS and YFSETQ. Trimming took 0 bases from V and 3 from J; bases not matched to a gene: 1. CDR3 length: 14 amino acids. CDR3 coding DNA: TGCGCCAGCAGCTTGGGGACAGGGAAAGAGACCCAGTACTTC. It translates to CASSLGTGKETQYF. Full variable domain (outside the CDR3, taken from reference TRBV5-1 and TRBJ2-5): KAGVTQTPRYLIKTRGQQVTLSCSPISGHRSVSWYQQTPGQGLQFLFEYFSETQRNKGNFPGRFSGRQFSNSRSEMNVSTLELGDSALYLCASSLGTGKETQYFGPGTRLLVL.

This chain joins TRBV7-9 and TRBJ1-5; no clear D gene. This CDR3 spans 12 amino acids. Germline V CDR1 and CDR2: SEHNR, FQNEAQ (reference sequence). Trimming took 5 bases from V and 7 from J, leaving 9 bases between them. Here the CDR3 DNA reads TGTGCCAGCAGCCCCCACGGGCAGCCCCAGCATTTT. It codes for CASSPHGQPQHF.

The chain is built from TRBV18 and TRBJ1-1; perhaps TRBD1 as D (5 bases). Germline V gives CDR1 KGHSH, CDR2 LQKENI. This CDR3 has 18 residues. Deletions cut 3 bases from V and 4 bases from J, with 24 bases between. The CDR3 DNA reads TGTGCCAGCTCACCGAGATCAGACAGTATAGGAAGTGTCACTGAAGCTTTCTTT. Translated, it gives CASSPRSDSIGSVTEAFF.